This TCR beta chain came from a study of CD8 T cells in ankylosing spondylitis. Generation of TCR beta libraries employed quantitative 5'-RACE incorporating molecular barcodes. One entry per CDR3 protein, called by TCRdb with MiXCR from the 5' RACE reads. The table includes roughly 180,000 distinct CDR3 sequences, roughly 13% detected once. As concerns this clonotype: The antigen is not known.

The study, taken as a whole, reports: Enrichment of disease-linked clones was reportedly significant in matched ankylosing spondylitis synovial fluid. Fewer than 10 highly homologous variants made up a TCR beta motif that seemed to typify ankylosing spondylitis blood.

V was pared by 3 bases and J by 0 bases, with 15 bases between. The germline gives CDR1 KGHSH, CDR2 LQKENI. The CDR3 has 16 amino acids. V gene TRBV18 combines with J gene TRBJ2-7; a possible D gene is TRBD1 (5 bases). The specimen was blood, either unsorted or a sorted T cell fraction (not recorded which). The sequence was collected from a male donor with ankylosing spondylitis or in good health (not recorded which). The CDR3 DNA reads TGTGCCAGCTCACCCCAGGGCGGCTCAATCTCCTACGAGCAGTACTTC. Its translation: CASSPQGGSISYEQYF. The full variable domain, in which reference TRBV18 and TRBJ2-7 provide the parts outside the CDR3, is NAGVMQNPRHLVRRRGQEARLRCSPMKGHSHVYWYRQLPEEGLKFMVYLQKENIIDESGMPKERFSAEFPKEGPSILRIQQVVRGDSAAYFCASSPQGGSISYEQYFGPGTRLTVT.